This section outlines one TCR beta chain sequence together with its context. Its matching antigen is unknown. The germline CDR1 and CDR2 sequences are SNHLY and FYNNEI. Deletions cut 8 bases from V and 5 bases from J, with 7 bases between. The CDR3 length is 11 residues. The study ran its PCR with 60 Vbeta and 13 Jbeta primers. Using immunoSEQ multiplex PCR, the repertoire was profiled, and TCRdb retains in-frame clones only, with some absent. The sample records 150,000 to 200,000 clones, about four fifths being singletons. This record comes from a study of cytomegalovirus exposure and HLA in healthy donors. Study results and caveats: Researchers reported that three CMV-associated chains were confirmed in vitro as CMV antigen-specific. Reportedly, fewer N-insertions than the roughly 700-donor mean appeared in an Asian-associated ancestry cluster in a later analysis.

Healthy bone marrow donors made up the donors. Sequenced sample: PBMCs. This receptor was taken from a man aged 18 to 30 in good health and CMV-seronegative. V usage is TRBV2 and J usage is TRBJ2-1; maybe TRBD2 (5 bases). CDR3 sequence reads: CASVRDNEQFF. The CDR3 region has the DNA TGTGCCAGCGTGAGGGACAATGAGCAGTTCTTC.